A single sample is the source of the 29 T cell receptor beta chains below, sequenced in a study of technical replicates of blood from several donors. Repertoires were generated with immunoSEQ multiplex PCR, while TCRdb's copy carries only in-frame clones and drops some. The sample holds under 85,000 clones, 93% seen once. Sequences were obtained from T cells isolated from PBMCs. The receptors shown here come from a human donor in good health.

This clone was found once. CDR3 in DNA: TGTGCCAGCAGCCCCACAGGGATCCCCTACGAGCAGTACTTC. This translates into CASSPTGIPYEQYF. V and J are TRBV14 and TRBJ2-7, with a tentative D call TRBD1 (6 bases). The CDR3 sequence is 14 residues long. V lost 4 bases and J lost 2, with 12 bases in between. Germline V lookup: CDR1 SGHDN, CDR2 FVKESK.

The V call is TRBV28, the J call TRBJ1-4; no clear D gene. This CDR3 contains 15 residues. The germline gives CDR1 MDHEN, CDR2 SYDVKM. Trimming took 4 bases from V and 8 from J, leaving 17 bases between them. CDR3 loop: CASSYYTIREEKLFF. In DNA form, the CDR3 reads TGTGCCAGCAGTTACTATACAATCCGGGAGGAAAAACTGTTTTTT.

This clone was counted a few times. V is TRBV25-1 and J is TRBJ1-4; TRBD1 matches at 7 bases. CDR3 length: 13 amino acids. From germline, CDR1 is MGHDK and CDR2 SYGVNS. V shed 7 bases and J 8 bases; nucleotides not matched to a gene: 7. In nucleotides, the CDR3 is TGTGCCAGCACGGTGACAGGGCAAGAAAAACTGTTTTTT. Translating gives CASTVTGQEKLFF. The variable domain in full, with the rest retrieved from reference TRBV25-1 and TRBJ1-4, is EADIYQTPRYLVIGTGKKITLECSQTMGHDKMYWYQQDPGMELHLIHYSYGVNSTEKGDLSSESTVSRIRTEHFPLTLESARPSHTSQYLCASTVTGQEKLFFGSGTQLSVL.

A single count supports this clone. The gene calls are TRBV7-9 and TRBJ2-7, with D possibly TRBD1 on 5 matching bases. The V and J ends lost 1 base and 3 bases respectively, with 10 bases between them. CDR1 is SEHNR and CDR2 is FQNEAQ in the germline V gene (reference sequence). CDR3 length equals 14 residues. The CDR3 DNA sequence: TGTGCCAGCAGCTTAGGGCAGGGTGGCTACGAGCAGTACTTC. Translated, it gives CASSLGQGGYEQYF. Looking up the rest from reference TRBV7-9 and TRBJ2-7 gives the full variable domain: DTGVSQNPRHKITKRGQNVTFRCDPISEHNRLYWYRQTLGQGPEFLTYFQNEAQLEKSRLLSDRFSAERPKGSFSTLEIQRTEQGDSAMYLCASSLGQGGYEQYFGPGTRLTVT.

This chain connects TRBV5-4 to TRBJ1-2; D is perhaps TRBD1 (5 bases). Germline values: CDR1 SGHNT, CDR2 YYREEE (reference sequence). The V gene lost 0 bases and the J gene lost 6 bases, with 15 bases spanning the gap. This CDR3 comprises 15 residues. The CDR3 region has the DNA TGTGCCAGCAGCTTGGGGCCGGGGGAAGTCGATGGCTACACCTTC. Its protein product is CASSLGPGEVDGYTF.

This chain uses TRBV12-5 with TRBJ1-2; 8 positions agree with TRBD1. V lost 4 bases to trimming and J lost 5 bases; unmatched junction nucleotides: 9. The germline V gene has CDR1 LGHNT and CDR2 FRNRAP. The CDR3 has 15 amino acids. CDR3 residues: CASGYTGQESYGYTF. The CDR3 nucleotides read TGTGCTAGTGGTTATACGGGACAGGAATCTTATGGCTACACCTTC.

V gene TRBV11-3 combines with J gene TRBJ2-5, with a weak D call TRBD2 (6 bases). Looked up from germline, CDR1 is SGHNT and CDR2 is YENEEA. Trimming took 1 base from V and 5 from J, leaving 14 bases between them. The CDR3 covers 15 residues. CDR3 bases: TGTGCCAGCAGCTTAGGAGGTTGGGGGAGGGAGACCCAGTACTTC. It encodes CASSLGGWGRETQYF.

The chain employs TRBV29-1 and TRBJ1-1; 11 bases are a match to TRBD1. The J segment lost 6 bases and the V segment lost 6 bases, leaving 9 bases of the junction unmatched. The CDR3 sequence is 14 residues long. The germline gives CDR1 SQVTM, CDR2 ANQGSEA. This chain's CDR3 is CSVATPGQGAEAFF. The CDR3 coding sequence is TGCAGCGTGGCTACTCCGGGACAGGGGGCTGAAGCTTTCTTT.

The rearrangement joins TRBV11-1 to TRBJ2-1, with D tentatively TRBD1 (6 bases). This CDR3 spans 14 amino acids. Germline CDR1 SGHAT, CDR2 FQDESV (reference sequence). With 5 bases removed from V and 5 bases from J, the gap between germline ends came to 13 bases. The DNA of the CDR3 is TGTGCCAGCAGCGAAAACAGGGATAACAATGAGCAGTTCTTC. This sequence encodes CASSENRDNNEQFF.

This sequence joins TRBV5-1 and TRBJ2-1; TRBD2 aligns across 10 bases. This CDR3 has 16 residues. V trimming: 3 bases; J trimming: 0 bases; junction bases outside the gene matches: 3. CDR1 is SGHRS, CDR2 YFSETQ, per germline. The DNA of the CDR3 is TGCGCCAGCAGCTCGGCTAGCGGGAGCTCCTACAATGAGCAGTTCTTC. This sequence encodes CASSSASGSSYNEQFF.

The CDR3 reads CASSIASGGDYEQYF. Here the CDR3 DNA reads TGTGCCAGTAGTATAGCCAGCGGGGGGGATTACGAGCAGTACTTC. The genes are TRBV19 and TRBJ2-7, with TRBD2 matching over 10 bases. This CDR3 spans 15 amino acids. From germline, CDR1 is LNHDA and CDR2 SQIVND (reference sequence). With 1 base clipped from V and 4 bases from J, the junction kept 4 bases outside the gene matches.

The CDR3 here is CASRGAGSLVYEQYF. Here the CDR3 DNA reads TGTGCCAGTCGCGGGGCGGGTAGTTTAGTGTACGAGCAGTACTTC. The rearrangement uses TRBV28 and TRBJ2-7, with D maybe TRBD2 (6 bases). This CDR3 region has 15 residues. Trimming cost V 9 bases and J 4 bases, with 22 bases left between them. Per the germline V gene, CDR1 is MDHEN and CDR2 is SYDVKM.

The chain employs TRBV29-1 and TRBJ2-7; maybe TRBD1 (5 bases). The length of the CDR3 is 15 residues. Germline V gene data show CDR1 as SQVTM and CDR2 as ANQGSEA. Deletions cut 0 bases from V and 2 bases from J, with 14 bases between. The CDR3 region is CSVEDKVTDPYEQYF. CDR3 nucleotide sequence: TGCAGCGTTGAAGATAAGGTGACAGACCCCTACGAGCAGTACTTC.

The V call is TRBV28, the J call TRBJ2-3; D perhaps matches TRBD2 (6 bases). Germline V CDR1 and CDR2: MDHEN, SYDVKM. This CDR3 has 12 residues. V was cut by 10 bases and J by 1 base, with 9 bases left in between. The CDR3 DNA follows: TGTGCCACCTGGGGGGGCACAGATACGCAGTATTTT. Amino acids: CATWGGTDTQYF. Full variable domain (rest looked up from reference TRBV28 and TRBJ2-3): DVKVTQSSRYLVKRTGEKVFLECVQDMDHENMFWYRQDPGLGLRLIYFSYDVKMKEKGDIPEGYSVSREKKERFSLILESASTNQTSMYLCATWGGTDTQYFGPGTRLTVL.

The V and J genes are TRBV7-3 and TRBJ2-3; unclear D gene. Trimming removed 3 bases from V and 4 bases from J, with 11 bases in between. The CDR3 length is 14 residues. CDR1 and CDR2 (germline): SGHTA, FQGTGA. The DNA for the CDR3 is TGTGCCAGCAGCTTTATTGGAGAGGCAGATACGCAGTATTTT. Protein sequence: CASSFIGEADTQYF.

This chain connects TRBV6-6 to TRBJ2-1; TRBD2 matches 8 bases. The CDR3 is 15 amino acids. Losses at the gene ends were 6 bases for V and 0 bases for J; bases not matched to a gene: 4. The germline V gene encodes CDR1 MNHNY and CDR2 SVGAGI (reference sequence). For the CDR3, the DNA is TGTGCCAGCAGAGAGAGCGGGAGCTCCTACAATGAGCAGTTCTTC. It codes for CASRESGSSYNEQFF.

CDR3 in amino acids: CASSLTGDSYEQYF. The CDR3 bases are TGTGCCAGCAGCTTGACAGGGGACTCCTACGAGCAGTACTTC. The chain carries TRBV28 and TRBJ2-7; 8 nucleotides match TRBD1. V was clipped by 6 bases and J by 0 bases; unmatched bases: 4. Germline loops: CDR1 MDHEN, CDR2 SYDVKM. CDR3 length equals 14 residues.

CDR3 bases: TGTGCCGGCGGGAGCGGGTCCTCCTACGAGCAGTACTTC. Protein: CAGGSGSSYEQYF. This chain connects TRBV28 to TRBJ2-7, with 7 bases identical to TRBD2. V dropped 11 bases and J dropped 0; count of bases not matched to a gene: 7. CDR1 MDHEN and CDR2 SYDVKM come from the germline V gene. The CDR3 extends over 13 amino acids.

The rearrangement uses TRBV11-2 and TRBJ2-7; a possible D gene is TRBD1 (6 bases). Trimming cost V 3 bases and J 0 bases, with 12 bases left between them. The CDR3 runs to 15 residues. Germline V CDR1 and CDR2: SGHAT, FQNNGV. The CDR3 reads CASSFLRGGSYEQYF. The CDR3, as DNA: TGTGCCAGCAGCTTTCTCAGAGGGGGCTCCTACGAGCAGTACTTC.

The V call is TRBV6-1, the J call TRBJ1-1; D gene uncertain. The germline gives CDR1 MNHNS, CDR2 SASEGT. The CDR3 extends over 13 amino acids. The CDR3 DNA reads as TGTGCTACGAACGAGATTTCGAACACTGAAGCTTTCTTT. Protein: CATNEISNTEAFF.

This clone has a handful of counts. V gene TRBV11-2 combines with J gene TRBJ2-7; D gene ambiguous. Deletions cut 5 bases from V and 3 bases from J, with 5 bases between. Germline V gene data show CDR1 as SGHAT and CDR2 as FQNNGV. The CDR3 length is 11 residues. The CDR3 DNA sequence: TGTGCCAGCAGCCCAGACTACGAGCAGTACTTC. It is translated as CASSPDYEQYF. Full variable domain (missing parts from reference TRBV11-2 and TRBJ2-7): EAGVAQSPRYKIIEKRQSVAFWCNPISGHATLYWYQQILGQGPKLLIQFQNNGVVDDSQLPKDRFSAERLKGVDSTLKIQPAKLEDSAVYLCASSPDYEQYFGPGTRLTVT.

The chain recombines TRBV6-5 with TRBJ1-1; D not certain. The germline V gene has CDR1 MNHEY and CDR2 SVGAGI. This CDR3 region has 13 residues. Trimming shortened V by 3 bases and J by 2 bases, and 7 bases separated the two germline ends. The CDR3 DNA sequence: TGTGCCAGCAGTTATTCCCTAAACACTGAAGCTTTCTTT. Its translation: CASSYSLNTEAFF.

The chain recombines TRBV6-6 with TRBJ1-4, with TRBD1 as a possible D gene (6 bases). Germline V lookup: CDR1 MNHNY, CDR2 SVGAGI (reference sequence). CDR3 length: 12 residues. V gave up 5 bases and J gave up 11 bases, with 12 bases separating them. The DNA for the CDR3 is TGTGCCAGCAGTCAATCCACAGGGAAACTGTTTTTT. It translates to CASSQSTGKLFF.

The table lists this clone with a count of one. The chain employs TRBV5-1 and TRBJ2-2, with 8 bases identical to TRBD1. CDR1 is SGHRS and CDR2 is YFSETQ in the germline V gene. The V segment lost 4 bases and the J segment 5 bases; nucleotides outside the gene matches: 10. The CDR3 contains 16 residues. The CDR3 region has the DNA TGCGCCAGCAGCATGAGACAGGGGATGGGGACCGGGGAGCTGTTTTTT. It encodes CASSMRQGMGTGELFF.

The chain couples TRBV4-2 to TRBJ2-4; 8 bases map to TRBD2. Germline V gives CDR1 LGHNA, CDR2 YNFKEQ. The CDR3 is 18 residues long. V gave up 5 bases and J gave up 4 bases; unmatched junction bases: 16. Here the CDR3 reads CASSVPGLAGGQKNIQYF. The CDR3 DNA is TGTGCCAGCAGCGTTCCGGGACTGGCGGGGGGCCAAAAAAACATTCAGTACTTC.

The chain carries TRBV10-2 and TRBJ2-1; possibly TRBD2 for D (6 bases). CDR3 size: 15 residues. The ends were cut back, 4 bases at V and 0 bases at J, with 10 bases in the middle. Per germline, CDR1 WSHSY and CDR2 SAAADI. The CDR3, as DNA: TGCGCCAGCAGTGCCACCGGGAGCTCCTACAATGAGCAGTTCTTC. It specifies CASSATGSSYNEQFF.

The rearrangement uses TRBV7-2 and TRBJ1-1; unclear D gene. CDR1 is SGHTA and CDR2 is FQGNSA in the germline V gene. V was cut by 1 base and J by 6 bases, with 12 bases left in between. The CDR3 length is 14 residues. The DNA of the CDR3 is TGTGCCAGCAGCTTAGTTGACTGGTCTCCTGAAGCTTTCTTT. Translated, it gives CASSLVDWSPEAFF.

This rearrangement joins TRBV6-4 to TRBJ2-2; D is ambiguous. V was cut by 0 bases and J by 6 bases, with 5 bases left in between. The CDR3 sequence is 13 residues long. The germline V gene encodes CDR1 MRHNA and CDR2 SNTAGT. The CDR3: CASSDSQAGELFF. The CDR3 coding sequence is TGTGCCAGCAGTGACTCCCAGGCCGGGGAGCTGTTTTTT.

This clone was seen a single time. V is TRBV5-1 and J is TRBJ2-1; 8 bases match TRBD1. CDR3 length: 14 residues. V dropped 6 bases and J dropped 7; count of bases not matched to a gene: 9. Germline V gene sequence: CDR1 SGHRS, CDR2 YFSETQ. CDR3 sequence reads: CASTAGGAQNEQFF. The CDR3 DNA reads as TGCGCCAGCACCGCAGGGGGCGCCCAGAATGAGCAGTTCTTC.